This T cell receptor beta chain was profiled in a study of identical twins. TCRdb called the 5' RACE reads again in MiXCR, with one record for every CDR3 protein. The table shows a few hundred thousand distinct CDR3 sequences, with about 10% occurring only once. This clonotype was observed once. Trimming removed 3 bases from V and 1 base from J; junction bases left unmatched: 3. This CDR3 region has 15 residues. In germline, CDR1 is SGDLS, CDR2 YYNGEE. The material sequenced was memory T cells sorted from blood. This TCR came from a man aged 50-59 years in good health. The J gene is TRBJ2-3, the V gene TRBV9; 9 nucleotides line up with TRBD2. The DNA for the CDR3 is TGTGCCAGCAGCGGGCTAGCGGGACGCACAGATACGCAGTATTTT. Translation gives CASSGLAGRTDTQYF.